The 2 T cell receptor beta chains in this list originate from one sample, sequenced in a study of early T cells in non-severe SARS-CoV-2 infection. TCRdb reprocessed the 5' RACE reads with MiXCR, giving one entry per CDR3 protein. This table has 20,000 to 30,000 distinct CDR3 sequences, less than 4.5% appearing once. The sample taken for sequencing was whole blood. These receptors all come from an adult who was a healthcare worker with PCR-confirmed SARS-CoV-2 infection or an uninfected control (not recorded which).

This clonotype was seen ten or more times. The J gene is TRBJ2-3, the V gene TRBV13; 10 bases line up with TRBD1. Looked up from germline, CDR1 is PRHDT and CDR2 is FYEKMQ (reference sequence). V shed 6 bases, J shed 4 bases, and the junction held 7 bases outside the gene matches. This CDR3 spans 15 amino acids. The CDR3: CASSPRDRGSDTQYF. The CDR3 DNA reads TGTGCCAGCAGTCCCCGGGACAGGGGATCAGATACGCAGTATTTT.

The table lists this clonotype with many counts. V is TRBV10-3 and J is TRBJ1-2, with 7 bases that match TRBD1. This CDR3 is 13 amino acids long. Germline V gene data show CDR1 as ENHRY and CDR2 as SYGVKD. V shed 2 bases and J 3 bases; nucleotides not matched to a gene: 0. The CDR3 protein is CAISETGDYGYTF. In DNA, the CDR3 is TGTGCCATCAGTGAGACAGGGGACTATGGCTACACCTTC.